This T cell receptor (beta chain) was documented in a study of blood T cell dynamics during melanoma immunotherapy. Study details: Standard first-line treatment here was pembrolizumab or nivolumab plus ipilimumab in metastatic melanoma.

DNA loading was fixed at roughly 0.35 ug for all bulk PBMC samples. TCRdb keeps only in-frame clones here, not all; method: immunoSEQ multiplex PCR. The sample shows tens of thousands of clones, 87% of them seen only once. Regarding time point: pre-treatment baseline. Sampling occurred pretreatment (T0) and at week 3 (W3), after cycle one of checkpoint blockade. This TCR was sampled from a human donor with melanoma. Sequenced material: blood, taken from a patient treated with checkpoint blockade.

As DNA, the CDR3 is TGCAGCGGGGGGGACAGTTCCTACGAGCAGTACTTC. It translates to CSGGDSSYEQYF. The V gene is TRBV29-1, the J gene TRBJ2-7; D perhaps matches TRBD1 (7 bases). The length of the CDR3 is 12 residues. Looked up from germline, CDR1 is SQVTM and CDR2 is ANQGSEA. Trimming pared 7 bases from V and 1 base from J, leaving 11 bases between.